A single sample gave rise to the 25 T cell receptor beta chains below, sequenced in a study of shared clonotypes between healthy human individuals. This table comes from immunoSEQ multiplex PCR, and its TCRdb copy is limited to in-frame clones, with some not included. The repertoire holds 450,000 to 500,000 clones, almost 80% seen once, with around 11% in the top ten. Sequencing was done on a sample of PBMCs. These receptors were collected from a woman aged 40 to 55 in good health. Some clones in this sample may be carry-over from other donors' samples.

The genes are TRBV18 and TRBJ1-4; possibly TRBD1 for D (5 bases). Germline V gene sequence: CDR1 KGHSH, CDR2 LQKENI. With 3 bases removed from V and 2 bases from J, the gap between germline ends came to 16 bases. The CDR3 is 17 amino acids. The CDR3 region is CASSPTKPGFTNEKLFF. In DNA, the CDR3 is TGTGCCAGCTCACCGACAAAACCAGGGTTCACTAATGAAAAACTGTTTTTT.

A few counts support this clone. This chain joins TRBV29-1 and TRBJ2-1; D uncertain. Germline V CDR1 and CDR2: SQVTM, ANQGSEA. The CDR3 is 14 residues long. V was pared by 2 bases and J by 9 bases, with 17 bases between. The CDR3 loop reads CSVEFVWTAGEQFF. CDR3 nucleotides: TGCAGCGTTGAATTCGTCTGGACCGCTGGTGAGCAGTTCTTC.

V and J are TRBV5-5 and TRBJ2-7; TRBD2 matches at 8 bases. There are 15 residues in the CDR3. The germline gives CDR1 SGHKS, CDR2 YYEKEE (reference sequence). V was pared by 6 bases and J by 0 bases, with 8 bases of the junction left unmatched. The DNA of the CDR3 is TGTGCCAGCATCAAATCCAGCGGGAGCTCCTACGAGCAGTACTTC. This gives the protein CASIKSSGSSYEQYF.

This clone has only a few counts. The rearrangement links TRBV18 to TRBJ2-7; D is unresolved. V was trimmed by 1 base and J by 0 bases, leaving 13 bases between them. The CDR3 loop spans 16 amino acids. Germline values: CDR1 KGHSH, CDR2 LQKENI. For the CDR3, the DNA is TGTGCCAGCTCACCACGAATGGATAGTAGCTCCTACGAGCAGTACTTC. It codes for CASSPRMDSSSYEQYF.

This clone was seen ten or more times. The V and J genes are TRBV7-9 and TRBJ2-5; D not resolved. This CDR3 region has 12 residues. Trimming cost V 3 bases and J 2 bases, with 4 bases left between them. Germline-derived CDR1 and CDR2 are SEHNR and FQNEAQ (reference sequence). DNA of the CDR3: TGTGCCAGCAGCTTGCCGCAAGAGACCCAGTACTTC. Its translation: CASSLPQETQYF.

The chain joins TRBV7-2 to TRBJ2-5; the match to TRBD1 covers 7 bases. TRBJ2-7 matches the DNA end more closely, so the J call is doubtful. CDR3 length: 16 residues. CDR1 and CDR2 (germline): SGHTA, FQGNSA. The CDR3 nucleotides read TGTGCCAGCAGCTTACCACGGGACAGCAGGGCCTACGAGCAGTACTTC. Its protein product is CASSLPRDSRAYEQYF.

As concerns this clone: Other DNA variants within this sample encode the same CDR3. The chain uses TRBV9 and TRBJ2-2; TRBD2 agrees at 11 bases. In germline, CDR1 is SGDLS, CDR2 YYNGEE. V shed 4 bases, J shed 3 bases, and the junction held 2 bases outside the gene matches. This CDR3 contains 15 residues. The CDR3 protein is CASSRTSGYTGELFF. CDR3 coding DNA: TGTGCCAGCAGCCGGACTAGCGGGTACACCGGGGAGCTGTTTTTT. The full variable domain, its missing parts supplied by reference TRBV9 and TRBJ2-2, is DSGVTQTPKHLITATGQRVTLRCSPRSGDLSVYWYQQSLDQGLQFLIQYYNGEERAKGNILERFSAQQFPDLHSELNLSSLELGDSALYFCASSRTSGYTGELFFGEGSRLTVL.

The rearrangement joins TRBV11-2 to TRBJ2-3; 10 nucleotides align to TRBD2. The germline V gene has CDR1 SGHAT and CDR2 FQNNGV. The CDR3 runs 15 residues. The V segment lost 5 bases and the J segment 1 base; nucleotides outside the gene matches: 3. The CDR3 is CASSPGTSGTDTQYF. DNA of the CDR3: TGTGCCAGCAGCCCCGGGACTAGCGGCACAGATACGCAGTATTTT.

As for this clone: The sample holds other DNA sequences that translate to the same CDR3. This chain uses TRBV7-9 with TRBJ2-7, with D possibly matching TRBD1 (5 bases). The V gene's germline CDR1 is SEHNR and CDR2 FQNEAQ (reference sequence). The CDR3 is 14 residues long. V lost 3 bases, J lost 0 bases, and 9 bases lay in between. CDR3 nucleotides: TGTGCCAGCAGCTTCAGGGAATCCTCCTACGAGCAGTACTTC. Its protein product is CASSFRESSYEQYF.

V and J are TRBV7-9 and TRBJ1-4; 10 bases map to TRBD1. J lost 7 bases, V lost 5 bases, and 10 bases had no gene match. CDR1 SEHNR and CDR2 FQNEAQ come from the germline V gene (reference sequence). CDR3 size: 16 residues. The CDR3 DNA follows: TGTGCCAGCAGCCCTATACGACAGGGGGCTGCTGAAAAACTGTTTTTT. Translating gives CASSPIRQGAAEKLFF.

As DNA, the CDR3 is TGCGCCAGCAGCTCAGCCCGGGACAGGAGGGGGGGCTACACCTTC. It codes for CASSSARDRRGGYTF. The chain employs TRBV5-1 and TRBJ1-2; 8 nucleotides line up with TRBD1. The CDR3 has 15 amino acids. Germline V lookup: CDR1 SGHRS, CDR2 YFSETQ. V trimming: 3 bases; J trimming: 8 bases; junction bases outside the gene matches: 12.

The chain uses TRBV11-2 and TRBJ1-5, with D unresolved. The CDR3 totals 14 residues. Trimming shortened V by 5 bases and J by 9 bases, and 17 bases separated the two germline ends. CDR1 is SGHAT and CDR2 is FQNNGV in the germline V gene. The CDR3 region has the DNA TGTGCCAGCAGCCGAATCCCAGGCTACGGGCCCCAGCATTTT. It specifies CASSRIPGYGPQHF.

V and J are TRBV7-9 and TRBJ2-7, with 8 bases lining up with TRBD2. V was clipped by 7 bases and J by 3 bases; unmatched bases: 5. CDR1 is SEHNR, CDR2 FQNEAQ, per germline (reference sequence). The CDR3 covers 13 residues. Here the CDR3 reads CASNPGTSYEQYF. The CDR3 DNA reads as TGTGCCAGCAACCCTGGGACTAGCTACGAGCAGTACTTC. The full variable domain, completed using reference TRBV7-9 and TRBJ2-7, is DTGVSQNPRHKITKRGQNVTFRCDPISEHNRLYWYRQTLGQGPEFLTYFQNEAQLEKSRLLSDRFSAERPKGSFSTLEIQRTEQGDSAMYLCASNPGTSYEQYFGPGTRLTVT.

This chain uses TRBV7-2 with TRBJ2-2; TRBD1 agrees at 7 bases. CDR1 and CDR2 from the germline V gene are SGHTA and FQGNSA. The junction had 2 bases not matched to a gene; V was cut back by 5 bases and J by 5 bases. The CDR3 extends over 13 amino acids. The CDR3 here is CASSKQGTGELFF. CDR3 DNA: TGTGCCAGCAGCAAACAGGGGACCGGGGAGCTGTTTTTT.

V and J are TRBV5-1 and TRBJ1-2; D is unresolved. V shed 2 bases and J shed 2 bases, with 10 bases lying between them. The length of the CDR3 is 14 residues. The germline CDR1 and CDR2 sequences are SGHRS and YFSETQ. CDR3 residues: CASSFERGNYGYTF. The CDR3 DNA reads TGCGCCAGCAGCTTTGAGAGAGGGAACTATGGCTACACCTTC.

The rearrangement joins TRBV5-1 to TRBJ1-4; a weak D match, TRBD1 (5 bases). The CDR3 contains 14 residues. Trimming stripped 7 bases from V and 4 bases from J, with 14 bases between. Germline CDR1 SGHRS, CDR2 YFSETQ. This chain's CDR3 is CASCRDGYNEKLFF. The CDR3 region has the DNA TGCGCCAGCTGCCGGGACGGATATAATGAAAAACTGTTTTTT.

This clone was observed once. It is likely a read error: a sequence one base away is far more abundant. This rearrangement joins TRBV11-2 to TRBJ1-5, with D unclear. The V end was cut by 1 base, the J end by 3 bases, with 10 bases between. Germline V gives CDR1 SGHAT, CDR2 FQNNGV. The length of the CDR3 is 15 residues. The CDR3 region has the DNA TGTGCCAGCAGCTTAGGCGGCGTGGCCAATCAGCCCCAGCATTTT. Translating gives CASSLGGVANQPQHF.

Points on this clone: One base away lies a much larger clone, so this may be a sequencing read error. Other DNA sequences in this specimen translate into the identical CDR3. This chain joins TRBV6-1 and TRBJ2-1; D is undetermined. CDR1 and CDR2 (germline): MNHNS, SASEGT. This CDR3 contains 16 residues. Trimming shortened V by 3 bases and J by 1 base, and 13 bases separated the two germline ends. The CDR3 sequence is CASSEASGGSYNEQFF. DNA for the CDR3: TGTGCCAGCAGTGAGGCGTCGGGCGGTTCCTACAATGAGCAGTTCTTC.

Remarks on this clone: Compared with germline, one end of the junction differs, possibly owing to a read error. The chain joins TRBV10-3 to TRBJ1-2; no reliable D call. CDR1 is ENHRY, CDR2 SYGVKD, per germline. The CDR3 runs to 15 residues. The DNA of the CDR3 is TGTTCCATCAGTGAGAGGCAGCCCTCTGGCTATGGCTACACCTTC. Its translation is CSISERQPSGYGYTF.

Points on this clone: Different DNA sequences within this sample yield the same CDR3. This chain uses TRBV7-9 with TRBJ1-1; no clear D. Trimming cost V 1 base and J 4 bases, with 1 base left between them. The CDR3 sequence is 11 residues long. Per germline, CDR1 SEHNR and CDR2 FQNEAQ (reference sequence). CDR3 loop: CASSLGTEAFF. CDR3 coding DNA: TGTGCCAGCAGCTTAGGCACTGAAGCTTTCTTT.

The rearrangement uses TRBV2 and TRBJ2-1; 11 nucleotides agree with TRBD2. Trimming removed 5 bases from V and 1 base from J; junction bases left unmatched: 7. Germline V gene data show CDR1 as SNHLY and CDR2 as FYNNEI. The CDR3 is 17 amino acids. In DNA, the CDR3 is TGTGCCAGCAGTCTCCGCAGACTAGCGGGATCCTACAATGAGCAGTTCTTC. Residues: CASSLRRLAGSYNEQFF.

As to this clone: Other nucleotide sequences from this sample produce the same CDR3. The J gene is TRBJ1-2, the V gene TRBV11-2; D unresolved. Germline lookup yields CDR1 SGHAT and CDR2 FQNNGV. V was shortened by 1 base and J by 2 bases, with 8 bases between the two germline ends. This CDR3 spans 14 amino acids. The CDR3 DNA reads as TGTGCCAGCAGCTTAGTAACGGGAAACTATGGCTACACCTTC. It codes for CASSLVTGNYGYTF.

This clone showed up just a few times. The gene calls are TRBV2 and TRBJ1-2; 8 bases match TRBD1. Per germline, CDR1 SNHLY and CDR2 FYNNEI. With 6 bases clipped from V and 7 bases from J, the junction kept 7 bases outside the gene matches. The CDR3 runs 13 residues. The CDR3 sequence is CASRSSQGVGYTF. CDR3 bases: TGTGCCAGCAGGTCCTCACAGGGGGTTGGCTACACCTTC.

The CDR3 DNA reads TGCGCCAGCAGCCAGGGGACCGTCACCTACGAGCAGTACTTC. It codes for CASSQGTVTYEQYF. The chain uses TRBV5-1 and TRBJ2-5; D is perhaps TRBD1 (6 bases). The end of the DNA is better explained by TRBJ2-7, so the J call may be wrong. This CDR3 spans 14 amino acids. Germline CDR1 is SGHRS and CDR2 is YFSETQ.

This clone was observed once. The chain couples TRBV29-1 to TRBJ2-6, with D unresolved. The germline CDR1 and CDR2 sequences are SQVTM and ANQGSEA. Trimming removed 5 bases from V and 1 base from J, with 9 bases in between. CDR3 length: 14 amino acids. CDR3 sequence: CSVSPGSGANVLTF. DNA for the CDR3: TGCAGCGTTTCCCCCGGATCTGGGGCCAACGTCCTGACTTTC.